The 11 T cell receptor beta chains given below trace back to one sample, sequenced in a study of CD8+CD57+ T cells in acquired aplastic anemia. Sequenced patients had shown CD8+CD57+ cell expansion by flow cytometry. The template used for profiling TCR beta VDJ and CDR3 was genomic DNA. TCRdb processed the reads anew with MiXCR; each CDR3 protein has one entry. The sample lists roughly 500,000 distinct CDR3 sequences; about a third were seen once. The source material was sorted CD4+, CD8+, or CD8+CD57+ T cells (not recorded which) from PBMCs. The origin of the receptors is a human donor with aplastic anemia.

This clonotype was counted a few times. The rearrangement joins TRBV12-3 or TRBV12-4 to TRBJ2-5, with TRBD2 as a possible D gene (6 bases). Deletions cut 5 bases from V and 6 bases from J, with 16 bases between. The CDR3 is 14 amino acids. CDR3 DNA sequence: TGTGCCAGCAGTCATCGGGACTCTGGGCAGACCCAGTACTTC. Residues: CASSHRDSGQTQYF.

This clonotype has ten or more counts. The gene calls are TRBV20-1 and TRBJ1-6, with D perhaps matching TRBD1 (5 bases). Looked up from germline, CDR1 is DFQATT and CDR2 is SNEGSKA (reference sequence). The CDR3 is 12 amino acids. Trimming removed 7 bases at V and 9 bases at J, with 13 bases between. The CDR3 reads CSGGGAGSPLHF. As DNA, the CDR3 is TGCAGTGGTGGAGGGGCAGGTTCACCCCTCCACTTT.

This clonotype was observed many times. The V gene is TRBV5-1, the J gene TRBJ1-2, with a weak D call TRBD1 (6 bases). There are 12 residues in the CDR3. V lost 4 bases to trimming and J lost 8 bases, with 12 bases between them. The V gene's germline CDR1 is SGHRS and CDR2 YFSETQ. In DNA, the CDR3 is TGCGCCAGCAGCGAACAGGGTCGGGGCTACACCTTC. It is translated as CASSEQGRGYTF.

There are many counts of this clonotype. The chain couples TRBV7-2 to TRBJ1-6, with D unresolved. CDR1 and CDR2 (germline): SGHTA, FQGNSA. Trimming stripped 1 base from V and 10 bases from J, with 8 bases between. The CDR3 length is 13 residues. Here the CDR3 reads CASSLDGESPLHF. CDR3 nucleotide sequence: TGTGCCAGCAGCTTAGATGGGGAATCACCCCTCCACTTT.

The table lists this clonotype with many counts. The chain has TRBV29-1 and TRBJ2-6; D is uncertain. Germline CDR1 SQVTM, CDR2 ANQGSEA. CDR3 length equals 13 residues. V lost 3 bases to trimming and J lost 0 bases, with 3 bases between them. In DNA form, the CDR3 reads TGCAGCGTTGAGGGCTCTGGGGCCAACGTCCTGACTTTC. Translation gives CSVEGSGANVLTF.

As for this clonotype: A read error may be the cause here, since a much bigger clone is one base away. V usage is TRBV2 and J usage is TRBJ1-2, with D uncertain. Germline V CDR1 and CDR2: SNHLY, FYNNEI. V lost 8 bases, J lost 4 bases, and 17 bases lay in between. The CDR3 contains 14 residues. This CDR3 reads CASGLPLGGYGYTF. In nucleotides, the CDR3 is TGTGCCAGCGGCCTGCCCCTCGGTGGCTATGGCTACACCTTC.

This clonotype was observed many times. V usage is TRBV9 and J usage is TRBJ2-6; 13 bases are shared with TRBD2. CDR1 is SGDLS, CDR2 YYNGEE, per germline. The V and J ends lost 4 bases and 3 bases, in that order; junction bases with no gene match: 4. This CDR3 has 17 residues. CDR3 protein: CASSQGLAGVGANVLTF. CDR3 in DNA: TGTGCCAGCAGCCAAGGACTAGCGGGAGTTGGGGCCAACGTCCTGACTTTC.

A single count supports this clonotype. The CDR3 spells CASSDNTGGWSGYTF. As DNA, the CDR3 is TGTGCCAGCAGCGACAATACAGGGGGATGGAGTGGCTACACCTTC. V is TRBV3-1 and J is TRBJ1-2, with 8 bases identical to TRBD1. The CDR3 is 15 residues long. The germline V gene encodes CDR1 LGHDT and CDR2 YNNKEL (reference sequence). The V and J ends lost 5 bases and 7 bases, in that order; junction bases with no gene match: 12.

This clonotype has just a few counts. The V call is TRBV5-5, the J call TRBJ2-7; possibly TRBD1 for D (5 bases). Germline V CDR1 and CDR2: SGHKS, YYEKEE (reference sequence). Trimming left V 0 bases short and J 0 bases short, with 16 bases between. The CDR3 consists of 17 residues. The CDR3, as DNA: TGTGCCAGCAGCTTGGTGGTATTGACAGCGAGCTCCTACGAGCAGTACTTC. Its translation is CASSLVVLTASSYEQYF.

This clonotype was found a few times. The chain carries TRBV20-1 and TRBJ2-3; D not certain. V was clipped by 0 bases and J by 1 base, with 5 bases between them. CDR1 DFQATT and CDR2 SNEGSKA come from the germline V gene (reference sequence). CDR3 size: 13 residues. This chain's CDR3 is CSARDPGTDTQYF. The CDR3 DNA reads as TGCAGTGCTAGAGATCCCGGCACAGATACGCAGTATTTT.

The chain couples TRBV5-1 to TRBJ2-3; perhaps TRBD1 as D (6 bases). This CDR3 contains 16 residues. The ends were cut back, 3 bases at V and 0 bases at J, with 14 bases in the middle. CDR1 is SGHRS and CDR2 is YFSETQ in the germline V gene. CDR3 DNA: TGCGCCAGCAGCTCCACTGGGGGCAAAAGCACAGATACGCAGTATTTT. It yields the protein CASSSTGGKSTDTQYF. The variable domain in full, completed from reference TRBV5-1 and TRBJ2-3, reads KAGVTQTPRYLIKTRGQQVTLSCSPISGHRSVSWYQQTPGQGLQFLFEYFSETQRNKGNFPGRFSGRQFSNSRSEMNVSTLELGDSALYLCASSSTGGKSTDTQYFGPGTRLTVL.